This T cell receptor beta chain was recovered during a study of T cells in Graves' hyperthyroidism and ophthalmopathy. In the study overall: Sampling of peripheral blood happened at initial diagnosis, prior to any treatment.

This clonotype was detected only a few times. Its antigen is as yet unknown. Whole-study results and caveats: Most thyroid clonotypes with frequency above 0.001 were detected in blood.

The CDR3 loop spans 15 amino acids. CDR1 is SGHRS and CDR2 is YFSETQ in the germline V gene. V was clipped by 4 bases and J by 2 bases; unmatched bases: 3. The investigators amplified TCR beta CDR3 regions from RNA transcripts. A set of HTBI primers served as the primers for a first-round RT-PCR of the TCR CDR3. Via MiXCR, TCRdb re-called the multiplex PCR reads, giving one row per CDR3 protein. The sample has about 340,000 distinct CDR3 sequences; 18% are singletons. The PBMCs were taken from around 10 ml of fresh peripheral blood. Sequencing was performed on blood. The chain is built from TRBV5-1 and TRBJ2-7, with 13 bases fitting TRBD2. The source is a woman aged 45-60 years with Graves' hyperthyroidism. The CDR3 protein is CASSEGTSGTYEQYF. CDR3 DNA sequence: TGCGCCAGCAGCGAGGGGACTAGCGGGACCTACGAGCAGTACTTC.